Below are 32 T cell receptor beta chains sequenced from a single sample in a study of shared clonotypes between healthy human individuals. The data were produced by immunoSEQ multiplex PCR, yet TCRdb's version contains in-frame clones alone and is incomplete. The table includes some 2,400,000 clones, approximately 94% detected once. Material for sequencing was naive CD4+ T cells sorted from blood. The subset is: CD45RA+ positively selected. The receptors come from a man between 18 and 29 years old in good health.

This chain links TRBV11-2 with TRBJ2-3, with 15 bases matching TRBD2. CDR3 size: 17 residues. The junction had 8 bases not matched to a gene; V was cut back by 5 bases and J by 5 bases. Germline-derived CDR1 and CDR2 are SGHAT and FQNNGV. The chain's CDR3 is CASSVGTSGRYGDTQYF. CDR3 coding DNA: TGTGCCAGCAGCGTTGGGACTAGCGGGAGGTATGGAGATACGCAGTATTTT.

This chain links TRBV18 with TRBJ2-1, with TRBD2 matching 7 bases. The CDR3 runs to 15 residues. Germline trimming cut 3 bases from V and 4 bases from J; bases unmatched to any gene: 6. Germline V CDR1 and CDR2: KGHSH, LQKENI. CDR3 coding DNA: TGTGCCAGCTCACCGGCCGGGGGGATTTACAATGAGCAGTTCTTC. It encodes CASSPAGGIYNEQFF.

The gene calls are TRBV7-6 and TRBJ2-2; 7 nucleotides agree with TRBD2. The CDR3 has 16 amino acids. CDR1 and CDR2 (germline): SGHVS, FNYEAQ. The ends lost 5 bases at V and 4 bases at J; junction bases unmatched: 10. This CDR3 reads CASSPMAGDSTGELFF. Written as DNA, the CDR3 is TGTGCCAGCAGCCCCATGGCGGGAGACTCCACCGGGGAGCTGTTTTTT.

The chain has TRBV30 and TRBJ1-5; 10 bases agree with TRBD1. CDR1 and CDR2 (germline): GTSNPN, SVGIG (reference sequence). V gave up 5 bases and J gave up 6 bases; unmatched junction bases: 4. CDR3 length: 13 amino acids. Written as DNA, the CDR3 is TGTGCCTGGGGGGACAGGGGAGGTCAGCCCCAGCATTTT. Amino acid sequence: CAWGDRGGQPQHF.

The chain uses TRBV9 and TRBJ2-1; TRBD2 aligns across 7 bases. CDR3 length equals 17 residues. Germline V gene data show CDR1 as SGDLS and CDR2 as YYNGEE. After removal of 3 bases from V and 0 bases from J, the junction contained 9 bases not matched to a gene. The CDR3: CASSETGGRSSYNEQFF. For the CDR3, the DNA is TGTGCCAGCAGCGAAACGGGGGGAAGGAGCTCCTACAATGAGCAGTTCTTC.

V and J are TRBV5-4 and TRBJ1-1; perhaps TRBD1 as D (5 bases). Trimming pared 0 bases from V and 0 bases from J, leaving 9 bases between. The CDR3 is 15 residues long. Germline V CDR1 and CDR2: SGHNT, YYREEE (reference sequence). CDR3 amino acids: CASSLEGSVNTEAFF. CDR3 coding DNA: TGTGCCAGCAGCTTGGAGGGGTCAGTGAACACTGAAGCTTTCTTT. The variable domain in full, with the rest retrieved from reference TRBV5-4 and TRBJ1-1, is ETGVTQSPTHLIKTRGQQVTLRCSSQSGHNTVSWYQQALGQGPQFIFQYYREEENGRGNFPPRFSGLQFPNYSSELNVNALELDDSALYLCASSLEGSVNTEAFFGQGTRLTVV.

The chain has TRBV19 and TRBJ1-1, with D unclear. Trimming removed 3 bases at V and 1 base at J, with 12 bases between. Germline V CDR1 and CDR2: LNHDA, SQIVND (reference sequence). CDR3 size: 15 residues. The CDR3 DNA follows: TGTGCCAGTAGTATGTTCGGGGAGGGGAACACTGAAGCTTTCTTT. Translation: CASSMFGEGNTEAFF.

This clone was picked up one time. V is TRBV12-2 and J is TRBJ2-3; the table's TRBD1 call for D was not verified on the DNA. TRBV12-2 is flagged as a pseudogene. The CDR3 spans 17 residues. The CDR3 here is CASRLSVTGSHPDTQYF. The CDR3 nucleotides are TGTGCAAGTCGCTTATCGGTGACAGGGAGTCATCCAGATACGCAGTATTTT.

The chain links TRBV4-1 to TRBJ1-1; the D is unclear. V lost 1 base to trimming and J lost 3 bases, with 15 bases between them. CDR1 is MGHRA, CDR2 YSYEKL, per germline. The CDR3 spans 16 residues. The CDR3 nucleotides read TGCGCCAGCAGCCAAGGACCCCCGCGGAGGGACACTGAAGCTTTCTTT. Translated: CASSQGPPRRDTEAFF.

The rearrangement links TRBV5-4 to TRBJ2-5; 14 bases align to TRBD2. V shed 4 bases and J 2 bases; nucleotides not matched to a gene: 1. Germline V gene lookup returns CDR1 SGHNT and CDR2 YYREEE (reference sequence). CDR3 length: 15 amino acids. The CDR3 coding sequence is TGTGCCAGCAGCGGGACTAGCGGGGGTCAAGAGACCCAGTACTTC. It yields the protein CASSGTSGGQETQYF.

The chain carries TRBV29-1 and TRBJ1-2; D is possibly TRBD1 (5 bases). The CDR3 spans 14 residues. Germline assignment: CDR1 SQVTM and CDR2 ANQGSEA. V gave up 3 bases and J gave up 1 base, with 12 bases separating them. DNA of the CDR3: TGCAGCGTTGAGGGGCAAACTTTTAACTATGGCTACACCTTC. As protein: CSVEGQTFNYGYTF.

The chain combines TRBV5-5 with TRBJ1-4; D gene uncertain. Trimming pared 2 bases from V and 2 bases from J, leaving 10 bases between. The CDR3 loop spans 15 amino acids. CDR1 SGHKS and CDR2 YYEKEE come from the germline V gene (reference sequence). The CDR3 spells CASSFRVLTNEKLFF. The CDR3 nucleotides read TGTGCCAGCAGCTTCCGGGTCTTGACTAATGAAAAACTGTTTTTT.

In regard to this clone: At one end, the junction sequence differs from germline, possibly due to a read error. The chain uses TRBV6-1 and TRBJ2-3; D not resolved. The CDR3 spans 14 residues. The germline V gene encodes CDR1 MNHNS and CDR2 SASEGT. The CDR3 here is CASSERRWDPSIVF. CDR3 DNA: TGTGCCAGCAGTGAAAGACGGTGGGATCCGTCTATTGTATTT.

The V gene is TRBV11-2, the J gene TRBJ1-6; D gene unclear. The CDR3 spans 15 residues. Per the germline V gene, CDR1 is SGHAT and CDR2 is FQNNGV. Trimming took 2 bases from V and 9 from J, leaving 14 bases between them. The CDR3 here is CASSLSFRVGSPLHF. The CDR3 DNA sequence: TGTGCCAGCAGCTTATCCTTCCGCGTGGGTTCACCCCTCCACTTT.

The chain uses TRBV19 and TRBJ2-3, with 8 bases identical to TRBD2. The CDR3 has 15 amino acids. The V segment lost 1 base and the J segment 5 bases; nucleotides outside the gene matches: 5. CDR1 and CDR2 (germline): LNHDA, SQIVND (reference sequence). The CDR3 sequence is CASSIVSGVGDTQYF. The CDR3 nucleotides are TGTGCCAGTAGTATAGTTAGCGGGGTTGGAGATACGCAGTATTTT.

The chain recombines TRBV4-1 with TRBJ1-1; 7 positions agree with TRBD1. The CDR3 is made up of 15 amino acids. V trimming: 5 bases; J trimming: 5 bases; junction bases outside the gene matches: 11. Per the germline V gene, CDR1 is MGHRA and CDR2 is YSYEKL. For the CDR3, the DNA is TGCGCCAGCAGCGACCGACAGGGAGGAAGGACTGAAGCTTTCTTT. It is translated as CASSDRQGGRTEAFF.

The chain recombines TRBV10-3 with TRBJ1-3, with 7 nucleotides matching TRBD1. The CDR3 extends over 17 amino acids. CDR1 ENHRY and CDR2 SYGVKD come from the germline V gene. The ends lost 2 bases at V and 2 bases at J; junction bases unmatched: 9. Here the CDR3 DNA reads TGTGCCATCAGTGAGCAGTCGGGGGACAGAGCTGGAAACACCATATATTTT. Protein: CAISEQSGDRAGNTIYF.

The chain has TRBV12-5 and TRBJ2-7; 15 bases match TRBD2. Germline assignment: CDR1 LGHNT and CDR2 FRNRAP. With V trimmed by 2 bases and J by 3 bases, 8 bases remained unmatched. The CDR3 totals 18 residues. The CDR3 DNA reads as TGTGCTAGTGGTTTGCCACCGGGACTAGCGGGAGGAGTCTACGAGCAGTACTTC. This sequence encodes CASGLPPGLAGGVYEQYF.

In this sample, this clone turned up once. This sequence joins TRBV7-2 and TRBJ1-4; 9 positions agree with TRBD1. The CDR3 is made up of 16 amino acids. The trim removed 2 bases at V and 8 bases at J, leaving 9 bases unmatched. Germline lookup yields CDR1 SGHTA and CDR2 FQGNSA. The CDR3 coding sequence is TGTGCCAGCAGCTTATCAGCTGGGACAGGGTTCGAAAAACTGTTTTTT. This sequence encodes CASSLSAGTGFEKLFF.

J is TRBJ2-3 and V is TRBV29-1, with D perhaps matching TRBD2 (5 bases). Trimming took 1 base from V and 3 from J, leaving 8 bases between them. The germline V gene encodes CDR1 SQVTM and CDR2 ANQGSEA. The CDR3 covers 13 residues. Written as DNA, the CDR3 is TGCAGCGTTGAAGGACTAAAAACAGATACGCAGTATTTT. Its translation is CSVEGLKTDTQYF.

The gene calls are TRBV29-1 and TRBJ1-1; the D is unclear. The germline V and J ends were trimmed by 6 bases and 6 bases, with 14 bases remaining between them. CDR1 is SQVTM and CDR2 is ANQGSEA in the germline V gene. The CDR3 is made up of 12 amino acids. The CDR3 loop is CSVSSGWAEAFF. Written as DNA, the CDR3 is TGCAGCGTCTCTAGCGGTTGGGCTGAAGCTTTCTTT. The full variable domain, completed using reference TRBV29-1 and TRBJ1-1, is SAVISQKPSRDICQRGTSLTIQCQVDSQVTMMFWYRQQPGQSLTLIATANQGSEATYESGFVIDKFPISRPNLTFSTLTVSNMSPEDSSIYLCSVSSGWAEAFFGQGTRLTVV.

The sample holds one count of this clone. The gene calls are TRBV4-1 and TRBJ2-5; tentatively, D is TRBD2 (6 bases). The CDR3 contains 15 residues. The V end was cut by 5 bases, the J end by 4 bases, with 17 bases between. Germline CDR1 and CDR2: MGHRA and YSYEKL. The CDR3 protein is CASSSAGNVVETQYF. The CDR3 bases are TGCGCCAGCAGCTCTGCGGGGAATGTTGTAGAGACCCAGTACTTC.

This clone was picked up one time. This chain connects TRBV4-1 to TRBJ1-4, with 10 bases fitting TRBD1. The CDR3 runs 14 residues. With 3 bases clipped from V and 8 bases from J, the junction kept 3 bases outside the gene matches. Germline V CDR1 and CDR2: MGHRA, YSYEKL. CDR3 sequence: CASSHRDRGEKLFF. CDR3 DNA: TGCGCCAGCAGCCACCGGGACAGGGGAGAAAAACTGTTTTTT.

The chain couples TRBV6-1 to TRBJ1-1; D call uncertain. CDR3 length: 12 residues. Deletions cut 9 bases from V and 0 bases from J, with 8 bases between. CDR1 MNHNS and CDR2 SASEGT come from the germline V gene. CDR3 nucleotides: TGTGCCAGTCGACATTTGAACACTGAAGCTTTCTTT. It yields the protein CASRHLNTEAFF.

The rearrangement uses TRBV6-6 and TRBJ2-5; TRBD1 is a possible D gene (5 bases). Between the trimmed V and J ends, which lost 5 bases and 2 bases, there was a span of 9 bases. CDR3 size: 13 residues. Germline V gives CDR1 MNHNY, CDR2 SVGAGI (reference sequence). This CDR3 reads CASSRGYQETQYF. The CDR3 coding sequence is TGTGCCAGCAGTAGGGGCTATCAAGAGACCCAGTACTTC.

Note on this clone: The same CDR3 arises from other DNA sequences in this sample as well. This chain connects TRBV27 to TRBJ1-5; TRBD1 aligns across 7 bases. V gave up 5 bases and J gave up 6 bases; unmatched junction bases: 7. The germline CDR1 and CDR2 sequences are MNHEY and SMNVEV (reference sequence). This CDR3 spans 14 amino acids. This chain's CDR3 is CASSLNRGGQPQHF. CDR3 coding DNA: TGTGCCAGCAGTCTTAACAGGGGAGGTCAGCCCCAGCATTTT.

The chain carries TRBV27 and TRBJ1-6; unclear D gene. The CDR3 spans 15 residues. V shed 5 bases and J shed 9 bases, with 17 bases lying between them. Germline CDR1 and CDR2: MNHEY and SMNVEV (reference sequence). CDR3 sequence: CASSTRQARGSPLHF. Written as DNA, the CDR3 is TGTGCCAGCAGTACAAGGCAGGCCCGCGGTTCACCCCTCCACTTT.

The chain carries TRBV4-3 and TRBJ2-1; D unclear. CDR3 length: 13 amino acids. V lost 3 bases to trimming and J lost 8 bases, with 11 bases between them. CDR1 and CDR2 from the germline V gene are LGHNA and YSLEER. CDR3 sequence: CASSQRDRHEQFF. CDR3 coding DNA: TGCGCCAGCAGCCAGAGAGATAGGCATGAGCAGTTCTTC.

The chain is built from TRBV29-1 and TRBJ2-1, with 8 bases lining up with TRBD2. The trim removed 1 base at V and 2 bases at J, leaving 4 bases unmatched. Per germline, CDR1 SQVTM and CDR2 ANQGSEA. This CDR3 region has 15 residues. This CDR3 reads CSVEAGGAAYNEQFF. In DNA, the CDR3 is TGCAGCGTTGAAGCGGGAGGGGCTGCCTACAATGAGCAGTTCTTC.

This chain joins TRBV2 and TRBJ1-6; D ambiguous. Germline assignment: CDR1 SNHLY and CDR2 FYNNEI. V was clipped by 6 bases and J by 10 bases, with 10 bases between them. The CDR3 runs 12 residues. Here the CDR3 reads CASRAGNSPLHF. The CDR3 nucleotides read TGTGCCAGCAGGGCCGGAAACTCACCCCTCCACTTT.

V gene TRBV30 combines with J gene TRBJ2-7; perhaps D is TRBD1 or TRBD2 (6 bases each). Trimming removed 4 bases at V and 3 bases at J, with 19 bases between. CDR3 length: 15 residues. The germline CDR1 and CDR2 sequences are GTSNPN and SVGIG (reference sequence). CDR3 protein: CAWKARGLAIYEQYF. The DNA of the CDR3 is TGTGCCTGGAAGGCCCGGGGGCTTGCGATCTACGAGCAGTACTTC. The entire variable domain, with the rest obtained from reference TRBV30 and TRBJ2-7, is as follows: SQTIHQWPATLVQPVGSPLSLECTVEGTSNPNLYWYRQAAGRGLQLLFYSVGIGQISSEVPQNLSASRPQDRQFILSSKKLLLSDSGFYLCAWKARGLAIYEQYFGPGTRLTVT.

Only one count was recorded for this clone. This chain links TRBV10-3 with TRBJ2-2; D unresolved. Germline V gene lookup returns CDR1 ENHRY and CDR2 SYGVKD. The V and J ends lost 0 bases and 5 bases respectively, with 16 bases between them. The length of the CDR3 is 17 residues. CDR3 sequence (DNA): TGTGCCATCAGTGAGTCGGGTAGGCCCTATGGAACCGGGGAGCTGTTTTTT. Translation: CAISESGRPYGTGELFF.